The rows below give T cell receptor beta chains drawn from one sample of a study of T cells after yellow fever vaccination. TCRdb re-called the 5' RACE reads with MiXCR, one entry per CDR3 protein. The data contain 320,000 or so distinct CDR3 sequences, roughly 8% of them seen just once; the ten biggest clones take up 17%. The sample consisted of PBMCs, taken about 41 days after the first yellow fever vaccination. The receptors were gathered from a young man who received the YFV17D yellow fever vaccine. Each CDR3 is given with its conserved first and last residue. A D gene is named only where the DNA matches it firmly. Size tells how often a clone was seen (once, few, many) or the class of an expanded clone, and some rows leave it out.

TRBJ2-7	NA	TRBD2	TRBV5-1	CASSLASGGAAYEQYF	TGCGCCAGCAGCTTGGCCTCGGGAGGGGCGGCCTACGAGCAGTACTTC
TRBJ1-1	NA	TRBD1	TRBV6-1	CASSQDRGRAEAFF	TGTGCCAGCAGCCAGGACAGGGGGCGCGCTGAAGCTTTCTTT
TRBJ1-5	NA	NA	TRBV19	CASSIGNNQPQHF	TGTGCCAGTAGTATCGGAAACAATCAGCCCCAGCATTTT
TRBJ1-2	NA	NA	TRBV19	CASSIGSGNYGYTF	TGTGCCAGTAGTATCGGGTCGGGGAACTATGGCTACACCTTC
TRBJ2-3	many	NA	TRBV28	CASSYPPLTDTQYF	TGTGCCAGCAGTTACCCTCCCCTCACAGATACGCAGTATTTT
TRBJ2-4	NA	NA	TRBV7-2	CASSLLPTNKNIQYF	TGTGCCAGCAGCTTATTGCCTACAAACAAAAACATTCAGTACTTC
TRBJ1-3	NA	TRBD1	TRBV28	CASSSPRQGPGNTIYF	TGTGCCAGCAGTTCCCCGCGACAGGGTCCTGGAAACACCATATATTTT
TRBJ2-1	NA	TRBD2	TRBV5-1	CASSLVRGGYNEQFF	TGCGCCAGCAGCTTGGTACGGGGGGGCTACAATGAGCAGTTCTTC
TRBJ1-6	few	NA	TRBV7-9	CASSTRRHDYSPLHF	TGTGCCAGCAGCACCCGAAGGCACGACTATTCACCCCTCCACTTT
TRBJ2-3	NA	TRBD2	TRBV27	CASSFLRTSGGADTQYF	TGTGCCAGCAGTTTTCTACGGACTAGCGGGGGGGCAGATACGCAGTATTTT
TRBJ1-1	NA	NA	TRBV12-3/TRBV12-4	CASSPPGANTEAFF	TGTGCCAGCAGTCCCCCGGGGGCGAACACTGAAGCTTTCTTT
TRBJ1-1	few	NA	TRBV28	CASSLSGVAFF	TGTGCCAGCAGTTTATCAGGGGTCGCTTTCTTT
TRBJ1-3	few	TRBD1	TRBV28	CASSLGTASGNTIYF	TGTGCCAGCAGCCTCGGGACAGCCTCTGGAAACACCATATATTTT
TRBJ2-5	NA	TRBD2	TRBV5-4	CASSLAWTSQETQYF	TGTGCCAGCAGCTTGGCCTGGACTAGTCAAGAGACCCAGTACTTC
TRBJ2-5	few	TRBD2	TRBV5-1	CASSSERGFQETQYF	TGCGCCAGCAGCTCCGAGCGGGGGTTTCAAGAGACCCAGTACTTC
TRBJ2-1	NA	NA	TRBV12-5	CASGLVTNEQFF	TGTGCTAGTGGTTTGGTAACTAATGAGCAGTTCTTC
TRBJ1-5	NA	NA	TRBV7-2	CASSSGLRGQPQHF	TGTGCCAGCAGCTCCGGTCTTCGGGGACAGCCCCAGCATTTT
TRBJ1-2	NA	NA	TRBV5-1	CASSLSDSLDGYTF	TGCGCCAGCAGCTTGAGCGACAGTCTAGATGGCTACACCTTC
TRBJ2-2	many	NA	TRBV12-3/TRBV12-4	CASTPGGSGRTGELFF	TGTGCCAGCACCCCGGGGGGCTCTGGGCGCACCGGGGAGCTGTTTTTT
TRBJ2-4	few	NA	TRBV5-4	CASRSGTENIQYF	TGTGCCAGCAGATCCGGGACTGAAAACATTCAGTACTTC
TRBJ1-3	NA	TRBD1	TRBV7-3	CASSRTGGGNTIYF	TGTGCCAGCAGCAGAACAGGGGGTGGAAACACCATATATTTT
TRBJ1-2	few	NA	TRBV12-3/TRBV12-4	CASSLGWDYGYTF	TGTGCCAGCTCCTTAGGGTGGGACTATGGCTACACCTTC
TRBJ2-5	many	NA	TRBV7-8	CASRPNLMGGTQYF	TGTGCCAGCAGACCTAACTTAATGGGGGGGACCCAGTACTTC
TRBJ1-1	many	NA	TRBV6-5	CASSYSVNTEAFF	TGTGCCAGCAGTTACTCGGTCAACACTGAAGCTTTCTTT
TRBJ2-1	few	TRBD2	TRBV3-1	CASSQSGGPHNEQFF	TGTGCCAGCAGCCAAAGCGGGGGTCCCCACAATGAGCAGTTCTTC
TRBJ1-2	few	NA	TRBV12-3/TRBV12-4	CASSLWGGYTF	TGTGCCAGCAGTCTGTGGGGAGGCTACACCTTC
TRBJ2-2	NA	NA	TRBV4-1	CASSQEGYRVLSAGELFF	TGCGCCAGCAGCCAAGAGGGGTACAGGGTTCTTTCCGCCGGGGAGCTGTTTTTT
TRBJ2-3	NA	TRBD1	TRBV7-9	CASSLFTGVDTQYF	TGTGCCAGCAGCTTATTCACAGGGGTAGATACGCAGTATTTT
TRBJ1-1	NA	NA	TRBV19	CASSIIGDTEAFF	TGTGCCAGTAGTATTATTGGTGACACTGAAGCTTTCTTT
TRBJ2-5	NA	NA	TRBV4-1	CASSPGRIETQYF	TGCGCCAGCAGCCCCGGGCGTATAGAGACCCAGTACTTC
TRBJ2-3	NA	NA	TRBV19	CASSSGRDTQYF	TGTGCCAGTAGTTCGGGCCGGGATACGCAGTATTTT
TRBJ1-2	many	NA	TRBV7-9	CASRMSGGFGYTF	TGTGCCAGCAGGATGTCGGGGGGCTTTGGCTACACCTTC
TRBJ2-3	NA	NA	TRBV9	CASSVAGGTLRGNTDTQYF	TGTGCCAGCAGCGTAGCTGGGGGGACCTTAAGGGGCAACACAGATACGCAGTATTTT
TRBJ2-3	few	TRBD2	TRBV12-3/TRBV12-4	CASGLAVTDTQYF	TGTGCCAGCGGACTAGCAGTAACAGATACGCAGTATTTT
TRBJ1-1	NA	NA	TRBV20-1	CSASGSGRATEAFF	TGCAGTGCGTCCGGATCGGGAAGGGCTACTGAAGCTTTCTTT
TRBJ2-5	NA	TRBD2	TRBV4-2	CASSQTSEETQYF	TGTGCCAGCAGCCAGACTAGCGAAGAGACCCAGTACTTC
TRBJ1-6	NA	NA	TRBV2	CASIADTDSPLHF	TGTGCCAGCATTGCCGATACGGATTCACCCCTCCACTTT
TRBJ2-3	NA	TRBD2	TRBV6-1	CASSKTIAGATSDTQYF	TGTGCCAGCAGCAAAACAATAGCGGGGGCGACCTCAGATACGCAGTATTTT
TRBJ2-2	NA	TRBD2	TRBV10-3	CATRSGGYTGELFF	TGTGCCACCCGGAGCGGGGGGTACACCGGGGAGCTGTTTTTT
TRBJ1-4	NA	TRBD1	TRBV18	CASSPNPDRGEKLFF	TGTGCCAGCTCACCAAATCCGGACAGGGGTGAAAAACTGTTTTTT
TRBJ1-6	NA	TRBD1	TRBV6-5	CASSYEGATSPLHF	TGTGCCAGCAGTTACGAGGGGGCTACTTCACCCCTCCACTTT
TRBJ2-2	few	TRBD1	TRBV6-1	CASSTSGPRGGELFF	TGTGCCAGCAGTACCTCAGGCCCCAGGGGGGGGGAGCTGTTTTTT
TRBJ2-7	NA	NA	TRBV20-1	CSASNTGNEQYF	TGCAGTGCTAGTAACACAGGGAACGAGCAGTACTTC
TRBJ1-6	many	NA	TRBV9	CASSVVDVGSPLHF	TGTGCCAGCAGCGTAGTGGATGTGGGTTCACCCCTCCACTTT
TRBJ2-1	NA	TRBD1	TRBV6-5	CASSSSFGTDEQFF	TGTGCCAGCAGTTCTTCATTCGGGACAGATGAGCAGTTCTTC
TRBJ1-1	NA	NA	TRBV12-3/TRBV12-4	CASSFEALATEAFF	TGTGCCAGCAGTTTCGAGGCGCTGGCCACTGAAGCTTTCTTT
TRBJ2-2	NA	NA	TRBV6-2/TRBV6-3	CASSYPSFPNGGELFF	TGTGCCAGCAGTTACCCTTCCTTCCCAAACGGCGGGGAGCTGTTTTTT
TRBJ2-2	NA	NA	TRBV29-1	CSVAQETGELFF	TGCAGCGTTGCCCAGGAAACCGGGGAGCTGTTTTTT
TRBJ2-5	NA	TRBD2	TRBV5-1	CASSSLAGVQETQYF	TGCGCCAGCAGCTCCCTAGCGGGAGTCCAAGAGACCCAGTACTTC
TRBJ1-5	many	NA	TRBV12-3/TRBV12-4	CASSSGTPRNQPQHF	TGTGCCAGCAGCTCCGGGACACCTCGCAATCAGCCCCAGCATTTT
TRBJ2-7	few	TRBD1	TRBV6-1	CASTRRIRGQVFSYEQYF	TGTGCCAGCACTCGACGAATAAGGGGACAGGTGTTCTCCTACGAGCAGTACTTC
TRBJ1-3	NA	NA	TRBV5-1	CASSLASTGSSGNTIYF	TGCGCCAGCAGCTTGGCTTCCACAGGGAGCTCTGGAAACACCATATATTTT
TRBJ2-3	NA	TRBD2	TRBV7-2	CASSLVGGGAPDTQYF	TGTGCCAGCAGCTTAGTGGGCGGGGGGGCCCCAGATACGCAGTATTTT